This paragraph covers one TCR beta chain sequence. Data came from immunoSEQ multiplex PCR; TCRdb stores just in-frame clones and leaves some out. Among a few hundred thousand clones listed, more than 85% were seen once. The sample is drawn from a study of shared T cell receptors in the human thymus. The germline CDR1 and CDR2 sequences are SQVTM and ANQGSEA. The V gene lost 6 bases and the J gene lost 5 bases, with 14 bases spanning the gap. The CDR3 sequence is 13 residues long. This chain uses TRBV29-1 with TRBJ2-1; D possibly corresponds to TRBD2 (6 bases). This receptor was taken from a human donor. The sample was thymocytes. The CDR3 DNA is TGCAGCGTGACATGGACTACCAACAATGAGCAGTTCTTC. This encodes CSVTWTTNNEQFF.